This T cell receptor beta chain was recovered during a study of cytomegalovirus exposure and HLA in healthy donors. Looking at the study overall: A later analysis reported the roughly 130 validation repertoires used the same platform as the 666 first-cohort repertoires.

Comments on this clone: Its antigen is still unknown.

Study-level findings and limits: The classifier, whose performance was assessed in both the original and validation cohorts, reportedly diagnosed cytomegalovirus status with high specificity and sensitivity. CMV antigen specificity of three CMV-associated chains was confirmed in vitro.

Assay: immunoSEQ multiplex PCR; the TCRdb copy retains only in-frame clones and omits some. The sample has about 190,000 clones; about four fifths are singletons. This TCR was recovered from a man between 18 and 29 years old in good health and CMV-seropositive. The sequencing sample was made of PBMCs.

The CDR3 DNA follows: TGTGCCAGTCTATCGGGGGGTGAGCAGTTCTTC. Amino acids: CASLSGGEQFF. The chain is built from TRBV19 and TRBJ2-1, with 7 bases fitting TRBD2. With 8 bases clipped from V and 9 bases from J, the junction kept 4 bases outside the gene matches. The CDR3 runs to 11 residues. From germline, CDR1 is LNHDA and CDR2 SQIVND (reference sequence). Supplemented by reference TRBV19 and TRBJ2-1, the full variable domain reads DGGITQSPKYLFRKEGQNVTLSCEQNLNHDAMYWYRQDPGQGLRLIYYSQIVNDFQKGDIAEGYSVSREKKESFPLTVTSAQKNPTAFYLCASLSGGEQFFGPGTRLTVL.